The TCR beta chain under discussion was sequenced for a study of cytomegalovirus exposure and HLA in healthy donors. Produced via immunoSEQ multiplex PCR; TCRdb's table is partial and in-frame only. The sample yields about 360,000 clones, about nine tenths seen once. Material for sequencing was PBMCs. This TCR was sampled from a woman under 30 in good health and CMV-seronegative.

DNA of the CDR3: TGTGCCTTTCGCTTCCCTACGGGCGAGCAGTACTTC. Its translation: CAFRFPTGEQYF. The V and J genes are TRBV30 and TRBJ2-7; no reliable D call. Germline loops: CDR1 GTSNPN, CDR2 SVGIG (reference sequence). The CDR3 has 12 residues. Trimming pared 7 bases from V and 6 bases from J, leaving 16 bases between.